The sample holds one count of the clone carrying this TCR beta chain. The data are from a study of shared clonotypes between healthy human individuals. TCRdb's copy holds only in-frame clones and misses some; the assay was immunoSEQ multiplex PCR. The sample consists of about 2.3 million clones, around 90% of them appearing once. Germline CDR1 is SNHLY and CDR2 is FYNNEI. Trimming left V 2 bases short and J 2 bases short, with 14 bases between. The CDR3 is 16 amino acids. This clonotype originated in a man aged 18-30 years in good health. Some clones in this sample may be carry-over from other donors' samples. This chain uses TRBV2 with TRBJ2-3; D unclear. The sequenced sample was naive CD4+ T cells from PBMCs. Subset meaning: CD45RA+ positively selected. DNA for the CDR3: TGTGCCAGCAGTGAAAACTCGCTCCCATCCACAGATACGCAGTATTTT. Translating gives CASSENSLPSTDTQYF.